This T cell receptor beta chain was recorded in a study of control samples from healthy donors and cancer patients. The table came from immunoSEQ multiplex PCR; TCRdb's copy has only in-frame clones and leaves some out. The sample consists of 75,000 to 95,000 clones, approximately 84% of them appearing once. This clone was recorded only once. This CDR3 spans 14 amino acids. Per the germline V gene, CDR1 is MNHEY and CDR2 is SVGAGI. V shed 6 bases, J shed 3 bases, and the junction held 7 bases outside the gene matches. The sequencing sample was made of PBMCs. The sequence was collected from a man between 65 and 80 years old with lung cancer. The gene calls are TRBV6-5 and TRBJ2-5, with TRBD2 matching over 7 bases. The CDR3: CASRWGGPEETQYF. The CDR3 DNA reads TGTGCCAGCAGATGGGGGGGACCAGAAGAGACCCAGTACTTC.